Below are 27 T cell receptor beta chains sequenced from a single sample in a study of Ad26.COV2.S vaccination and SARS-CoV-2 variants. The sample's treatment: some 19 received Ad26.COV2.S at low or high dose, single or two shots; several received placebo; per-sample allocation not given. The samples were gathered on day 63 after the first injection of vaccine or placebo. Produced via immunoSEQ multiplex PCR; TCRdb's table is partial and in-frame only. The sample includes hundreds of thousands of clones, 80% to 90% of them seen just once. This specimen was peripheral blood, taken in a trial of Ad26.COV2.S vaccine versus placebo. The receptors derive from a person between 18 and 65 years old who received the Ad26.COV2.S COVID-19 vaccine or a placebo.

The rearrangement links TRBV5-4 to TRBJ2-1; 14 bases align to TRBD2. CDR1 SGHNT and CDR2 YYREEE come from the germline V gene (reference sequence). Trimming removed 4 bases from V and 6 bases from J; junction bases left unmatched: 6. This CDR3 has 16 amino acids. DNA for the CDR3: TGTGCCAGCAGCACGGGACTAGCGGGGGCCACCAATGAGCAGTTCTTC. It yields the protein CASSTGLAGATNEQFF.

The genes are TRBV27 and TRBJ2-3; TRBD2 matches 8 bases. V shed 5 bases, J shed 1 base, and the junction held 8 bases outside the gene matches. The CDR3 spans 16 residues. Germline CDR1 MNHEY, CDR2 SMNVEV (reference sequence). DNA for the CDR3: TGTGCCAGCAGTCCGTCGGGCGGGGGGCGCACAGATACGCAGTATTTT. Amino acids: CASSPSGGGRTDTQYF.

This chain uses TRBV4-2 with TRBJ2-5, with D possibly matching TRBD2 (7 bases). The V and J ends lost 2 bases and 5 bases respectively, with 12 bases between them. Germline CDR1 LGHNA, CDR2 YNFKEQ. The CDR3 contains 14 residues. This CDR3 reads CASSQFGGRETQYF. The CDR3 nucleotides read TGTGCCAGCAGCCAATTCGGGGGGCGGGAGACCCAGTACTTC.

J is TRBJ1-1 and V is TRBV7-3; 9 nucleotides agree with TRBD1. CDR1 and CDR2 from the germline V gene are SGHTA and FQGTGA. There are 13 residues in the CDR3. The V and J ends lost 5 bases and 5 bases, in that order; junction bases with no gene match: 3. Written as DNA, the CDR3 is TGTGCCAGCAGCGGGACAGGGAGGACTGAAGCTTTCTTT. It translates to CASSGTGRTEAFF.

V is TRBV7-3 and J is TRBJ1-6; D call uncertain. The V gene's germline CDR1 is SGHTA and CDR2 FQGTGA. The CDR3 extends over 15 amino acids. V was cut by 5 bases and J by 9 bases, with 17 bases left in between. The CDR3 protein is CASSETITEGSPLHF. DNA for the CDR3: TGTGCCAGCAGCGAGACAATAACTGAGGGTTCACCCCTCCACTTT. The entire variable domain, with the rest obtained from reference TRBV7-3 and TRBJ1-6, is as follows: GAGVSQTPSNKVTEKGKYVELRCDPISGHTALYWYRQSLGQGPEFLIYFQGTGAADDSGLPNDRFFAVRPEGSVSTLKIQRTERGDSAVYLCASSETITEGSPLHFGNGTRLTVT.

The rearrangement joins TRBV10-3 to TRBJ1-3, with D tentatively TRBD1 (6 bases). V was clipped by 1 base and J by 1 base, with 11 bases between them. The CDR3 is 16 amino acids. The V gene's germline CDR1 is ENHRY and CDR2 SYGVKD. In nucleotides, the CDR3 is TGTGCCATCAGTGAGTACGTACAGGGATCTGGAAACACCATATATTTT. Translated, it gives CAISEYVQGSGNTIYF.

The V call is TRBV4-1, the J call TRBJ1-1, with 10 bases aligning to TRBD1. The CDR3 is 16 amino acids. Germline CDR1 and CDR2: MGHRA and YSYEKL. J was trimmed by 5 bases and V by 0 bases; bases with no gene match: 6. This CDR3 reads CASSQEVRTGGTEAFF. In DNA form, the CDR3 reads TGCGCCAGCAGCCAAGAGGTGCGGACAGGGGGTACTGAAGCTTTCTTT.

The V call is TRBV9, the J call TRBJ2-3; no definite D call. Germline CDR1 and CDR2: SGDLS and YYNGEE. The germline V and J ends were trimmed by 0 bases and 6 bases, with 14 bases remaining between them. The CDR3 spans 15 residues. The CDR3 DNA reads as TGTGCCAGCAGCGTAGATTGGGGAAAACGGGATACGCAGTATTTT. Translating it yields CASSVDWGKRDTQYF.

The V and J genes are TRBV7-6 and TRBJ1-2, with D possibly being TRBD1 (6 bases). The CDR3 extends over 13 amino acids. Between the trimmed V and J ends, which lost 1 base and 3 bases, there was a span of 6 bases. The germline V gene encodes CDR1 SGHVS and CDR2 FNYEAQ. The CDR3 DNA reads TGTGCCAGCAGCTTAGACAGGGACTATGGCTACACCTTC. It is translated as CASSLDRDYGYTF. The entire variable domain, with the rest obtained from reference TRBV7-6 and TRBJ1-2, is as follows: GAGVSQSPRYKVTKRGQDVALRCDPISGHVSLYWYRQALGQGPEFLTYFNYEAQQDKSGLPNDRFSAERPEGSISTLTIQRTEQRDSAMYRCASSLDRDYGYTFGSGTRLTVV.

The chain couples TRBV5-5 to TRBJ1-6; 9 bases line up with TRBD1. CDR3 length: 14 amino acids. Germline trimming cut 3 bases from V and 8 bases from J; bases unmatched to any gene: 3. Per the germline V gene, CDR1 is SGHKS and CDR2 is YYEKEE (reference sequence). The CDR3 DNA reads as TGTGCCAGCAGCTGGGACAGGGATTATTCACCCCTCCACTTT. Translation: CASSWDRDYSPLHF.

This chain uses TRBV3-1 (or the pseudogene TRBV3-2) with TRBJ1-4; no clear D. Trimming removed 3 bases at V and 8 bases at J, with 7 bases between. Germline V CDR1 and CDR2: LGHDT, YNNKEL (reference sequence). CDR3 length: 12 amino acids. The CDR3 DNA sequence: TGTGCCAGCAGCCAGCCCGGGGAAAAACTGTTTTTT. It is translated as CASSQPGEKLFF.

The J gene is TRBJ2-5, the V gene TRBV7-6; 11 nucleotides agree with TRBD2. The CDR3 has 17 residues. CDR1 is SGHVS, CDR2 FNYEAQ, per germline. The V gene end was trimmed by 5 bases and the J gene end by 4 bases; junction bases not matched to a gene: 12. CDR3 DNA: TGTGCCAGCAGCCAAGTAGCGGGGGGGCCTTTTCGAGAGACCCAGTACTTC. The encoded protein is CASSQVAGGPFRETQYF.

CDR3 DNA sequence: TGCGCCAGCAGCTTGGTTGGCACAGATACGCAGTATTTT. Protein sequence: CASSLVGTDTQYF. The chain carries TRBV5-1 and TRBJ2-3; D is unresolved. The CDR3 is 13 amino acids. Germline loops: CDR1 SGHRS, CDR2 YFSETQ. V lost 0 bases and J 1 base, leaving 3 bases between the germline ends.

The gene calls are TRBV10-3 and TRBJ2-1, with D tentatively TRBD1 or TRBD2 (6 bases each). The CDR3 totals 15 residues. Germline CDR1 reads ENHRY; CDR2 reads SYGVKD. The ends were cut back, 4 bases at V and 4 bases at J, with 14 bases in the middle. This chain's CDR3 is CAISGTGAGYNEQFF. For the CDR3, the DNA is TGTGCCATCAGTGGGACGGGGGCAGGTTACAATGAGCAGTTCTTC.

The chain is built from TRBV10-3 and TRBJ1-6; 8 nucleotides agree with TRBD1. Germline V lookup: CDR1 ENHRY, CDR2 SYGVKD. V lost 8 bases to trimming and J lost 7 bases; unmatched junction nucleotides: 10. The CDR3 runs 15 residues. The CDR3: CAIQGSRTGNSPLHF. The DNA for the CDR3 is TGTGCCATCCAGGGATCAAGGACAGGGAATTCACCCCTCCACTTT.

The chain employs TRBV5-1 and TRBJ1-4; the match to TRBD1 covers 10 bases. Germline assignment: CDR1 SGHRS and CDR2 YFSETQ. J gave up 7 bases and V 0 bases, and 9 bases lay outside the gene matches. The CDR3 is made up of 17 amino acids. The CDR3 sequence: CASSLGGTGDLGEKLFF. In DNA, the CDR3 is TGCGCCAGCAGCTTGGGCGGGACAGGGGACCTTGGTGAAAAACTGTTTTTT.

The chain combines TRBV7-9 with TRBJ2-1; 7 bases are a match to TRBD1. V gave up 3 bases and J gave up 5 bases; unmatched junction bases: 10. The CDR3 length is 16 residues. Looked up from germline, CDR1 is SEHNR and CDR2 is FQNEAQ (reference sequence). The CDR3 bases are TGTGCCAGCAGCTTCCGGCCTAGGGGGCAAGACAATGAGCAGTTCTTC. It translates to CASSFRPRGQDNEQFF.

The chain uses TRBV27 and TRBJ1-3; D is unclear. The CDR3 sequence is 14 residues long. Germline-derived CDR1 and CDR2 are MNHEY and SMNVEV (reference sequence). V was trimmed by 3 bases and J by 8 bases, leaving 14 bases between them. The CDR3 coding sequence is TGTGCCAGCAGTTTCTCAGATATTAGCGACACCATATATTTT. Protein sequence: CASSFSDISDTIYF.

The V call is TRBV20-1, the J call TRBJ1-2; no firm D call. Germline loops: CDR1 DFQATT, CDR2 SNEGSKA (reference sequence). Trimming shortened V by 3 bases and J by 2 bases, and 7 bases separated the two germline ends. This CDR3 has 12 residues. CDR3 sequence (DNA): TGCAGTGCTAGTATGCAGAACTATGGCTACACCTTC. Translation gives CSASMQNYGYTF.

This chain links TRBV9 with TRBJ2-2; 8 positions agree with TRBD1. Looked up from germline, CDR1 is SGDLS and CDR2 is YYNGEE. J gave up 4 bases and V 4 bases, and 6 bases lay outside the gene matches. This CDR3 has 15 residues. The CDR3 nucleotides read TGTGCCAGCAGCATGCAGGGGGCCTTCACCGGGGAGCTGTTTTTT. This translates into CASSMQGAFTGELFF.

The chain recombines TRBV7-8 with TRBJ1-1; a possible D gene is TRBD1 (6 bases). The length of the CDR3 is 13 residues. CDR1 and CDR2 from the germline V gene are SGHVS and FQNEAQ. Trimming cost V 6 bases and J 8 bases, with 16 bases left between them. The CDR3 loop reads CASSFMGQEEAFF. CDR3 DNA: TGTGCCAGCAGTTTTATGGGACAAGAAGAAGCTTTCTTT.

The chain combines TRBV28 with TRBJ1-5; maybe TRBD1 (5 bases). CDR1 is MDHEN and CDR2 is SYDVKM in the germline V gene. The length of the CDR3 is 14 residues. V was clipped by 3 bases and J by 3 bases, with 9 bases between them. DNA for the CDR3: TGTGCCAGCAGTTTGAGTGGGGCCAATCAGCCCCAGCATTTT. It specifies CASSLSGANQPQHF.

This chain joins TRBV29-1 and TRBJ2-2, with a tentative D call TRBD1 (7 bases). The V gene lost 4 bases and the J gene lost 1 base, with 13 bases spanning the gap. The CDR3 spans 15 residues. Germline assignment: CDR1 SQVTM and CDR2 ANQGSEA. CDR3 amino acids: CSVVQGGWNTGELFF. The CDR3 region has the DNA TGCAGCGTTGTTCAGGGGGGATGGAACACCGGGGAGCTGTTTTTT.

The rearrangement links TRBV7-2 to TRBJ2-6, with 9 bases identical to TRBD2. The J segment lost 2 bases and the V segment lost 4 bases, leaving 9 bases of the junction unmatched. Germline V gene sequence: CDR1 SGHTA, CDR2 FQGNSA. This CDR3 comprises 18 residues. The CDR3 sequence: CASSSGLAGGPGANVLTF. The CDR3, as DNA: TGTGCCAGCAGCTCCGGACTGGCGGGGGGGCCTGGGGCCAACGTCCTGACTTTC.

This clone was counted once. The rearrangement uses TRBV20-1 and TRBJ2-7, with D perhaps TRBD2 (6 bases). Between the trimmed V and J ends, which lost 3 bases and 4 bases, there was a span of 7 bases. The CDR3 consists of 11 residues. Germline V lookup: CDR1 DFQATT, CDR2 SNEGSKA (reference sequence). The CDR3 nucleotides read TGCAGTGCTAGTGGAGGGTACGAGCAGTACTTC. Translation gives CSASGGYEQYF.

The CDR3 nucleotides are TGCGCCAGCAGCTTGGGGACAACTAACTATGGCTACACCTTC. Protein sequence: CASSLGTTNYGYTF. The J gene is TRBJ1-2, the V gene TRBV5-1; a weak D match, TRBD1 (5 bases). The V end lost 0 bases, the J end lost 0 bases, and 6 bases lay between the germline ends. Looked up from germline, CDR1 is SGHRS and CDR2 is YFSETQ. The CDR3 runs to 14 residues.

This sequence joins TRBV11-2 and TRBJ1-4, with TRBD1 as a possible D gene (6 bases). This CDR3 is 17 amino acids long. Looked up from germline, CDR1 is SGHAT and CDR2 is FQNNGV. V dropped 1 base and J dropped 4 bases, with 16 bases sitting between them. The chain's CDR3 is CASSLGGVGGDNEKLFF. The CDR3 nucleotides are TGTGCCAGCAGCTTAGGGGGAGTTGGGGGCGATAATGAAAAACTGTTTTTT.